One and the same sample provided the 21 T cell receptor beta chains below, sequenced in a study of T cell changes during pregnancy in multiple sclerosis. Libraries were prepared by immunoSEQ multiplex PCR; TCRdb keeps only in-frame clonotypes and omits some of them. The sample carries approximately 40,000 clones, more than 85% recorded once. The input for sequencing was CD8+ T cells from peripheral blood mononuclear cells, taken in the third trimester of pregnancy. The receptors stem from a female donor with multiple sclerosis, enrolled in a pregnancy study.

In nucleotides, the CDR3 is TGCGCCAGCAGCTCCCGAGCGGGAGGGCTGTACAATGAGCAGTTCTTC. It codes for CASSSRAGGLYNEQFF. The V and J genes are TRBV4-1 and TRBJ2-1; 10 bases line up with TRBD2. The CDR3 length is 16 residues. V trimming: 5 bases; J trimming: 4 bases; junction bases outside the gene matches: 8. The germline V gene has CDR1 MGHRA and CDR2 YSYEKL.

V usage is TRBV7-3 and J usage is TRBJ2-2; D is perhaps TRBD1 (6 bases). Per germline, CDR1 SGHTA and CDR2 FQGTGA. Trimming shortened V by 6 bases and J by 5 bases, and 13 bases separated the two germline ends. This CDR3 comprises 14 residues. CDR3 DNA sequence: TGTGCCAGCAGTCCTGGACAGACTACCGGGGAGCTGTTTTTT. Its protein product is CASSPGQTTGELFF.

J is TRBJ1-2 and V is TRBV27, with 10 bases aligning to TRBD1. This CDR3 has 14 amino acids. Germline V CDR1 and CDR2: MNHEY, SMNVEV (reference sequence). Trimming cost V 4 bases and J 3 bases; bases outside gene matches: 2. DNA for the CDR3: TGTGCCAGCAGTTCGACAGGGGGCTACTATGGCTACACCTTC. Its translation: CASSSTGGYYGYTF.

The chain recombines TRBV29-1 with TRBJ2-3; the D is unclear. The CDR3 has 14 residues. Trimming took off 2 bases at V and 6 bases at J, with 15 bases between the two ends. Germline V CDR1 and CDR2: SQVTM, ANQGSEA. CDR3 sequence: CSVERWANDDTQYF. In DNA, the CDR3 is TGCAGCGTTGAACGGTGGGCTAATGATGATACGCAGTATTTT.

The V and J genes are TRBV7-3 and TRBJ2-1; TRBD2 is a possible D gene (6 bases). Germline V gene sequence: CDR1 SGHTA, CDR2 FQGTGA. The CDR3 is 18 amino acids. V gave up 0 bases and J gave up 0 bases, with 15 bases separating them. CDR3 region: CASSLTGIRGSSYNEQFF. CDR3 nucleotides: TGTGCCAGCAGCTTAACGGGTATCCGGGGGAGCTCCTACAATGAGCAGTTCTTC.

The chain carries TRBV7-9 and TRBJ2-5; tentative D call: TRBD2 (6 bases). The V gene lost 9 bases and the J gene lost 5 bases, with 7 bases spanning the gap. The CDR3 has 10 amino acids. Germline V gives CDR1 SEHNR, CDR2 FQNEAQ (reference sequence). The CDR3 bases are TGTGCCAGTGCGGGGGAGACCCAGTACTTC. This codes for CASAGETQYF.

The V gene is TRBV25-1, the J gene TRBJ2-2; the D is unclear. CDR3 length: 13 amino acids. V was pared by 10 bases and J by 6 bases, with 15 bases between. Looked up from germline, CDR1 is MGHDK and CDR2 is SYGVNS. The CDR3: CAIEHRISGELFF. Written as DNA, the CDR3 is TGTGCCATCGAACACAGAATCTCCGGGGAGCTGTTTTTT.

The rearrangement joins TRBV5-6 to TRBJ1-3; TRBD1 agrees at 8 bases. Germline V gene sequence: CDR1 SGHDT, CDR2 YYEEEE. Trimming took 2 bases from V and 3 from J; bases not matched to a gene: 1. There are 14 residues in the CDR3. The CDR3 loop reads CASSFGTGGNTIYF. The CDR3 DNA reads TGTGCCAGCAGCTTCGGGACAGGTGGAAACACCATATATTTT. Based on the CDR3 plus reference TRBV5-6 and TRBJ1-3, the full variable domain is DAGVTQSPTHLIKTRGQQVTLRCSPKSGHDTVSWYQQALGQGPQFIFQYYEEEERQRGNFPDRFSGHQFPNYSSELNVNALLLGDSALYLCASSFGTGGNTIYFGEGSWLTVV.

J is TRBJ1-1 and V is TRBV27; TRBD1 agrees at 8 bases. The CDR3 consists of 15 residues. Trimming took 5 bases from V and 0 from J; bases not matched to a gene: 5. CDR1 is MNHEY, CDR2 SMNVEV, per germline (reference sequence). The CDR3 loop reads CASSQTGVMNTEAFF. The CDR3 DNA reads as TGTGCCAGCAGTCAGACAGGGGTTATGAACACTGAAGCTTTCTTT.

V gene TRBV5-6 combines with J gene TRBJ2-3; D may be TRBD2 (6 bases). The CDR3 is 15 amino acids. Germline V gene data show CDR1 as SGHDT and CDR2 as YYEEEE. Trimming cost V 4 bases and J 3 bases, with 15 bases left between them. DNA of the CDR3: TGTGCCAGCAGCCGTCGTGTACTAGCTACAGATACGCAGTATTTT. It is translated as CASSRRVLATDTQYF.

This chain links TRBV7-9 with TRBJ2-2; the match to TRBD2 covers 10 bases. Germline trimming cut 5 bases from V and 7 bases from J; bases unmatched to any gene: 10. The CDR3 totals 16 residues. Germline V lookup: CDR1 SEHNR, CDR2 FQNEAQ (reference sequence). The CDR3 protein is CASSGVSGRTGGELFF. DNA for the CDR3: TGTGCCAGCAGCGGAGTTAGCGGGAGGACGGGCGGGGAGCTGTTTTTT.

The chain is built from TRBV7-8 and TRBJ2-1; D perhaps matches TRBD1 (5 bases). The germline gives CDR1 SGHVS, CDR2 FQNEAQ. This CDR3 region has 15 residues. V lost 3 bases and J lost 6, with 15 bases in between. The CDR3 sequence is CASSFRSQVTNEQFF. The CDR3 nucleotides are TGTGCCAGCAGCTTCCGGTCACAGGTGACCAATGAGCAGTTCTTC.

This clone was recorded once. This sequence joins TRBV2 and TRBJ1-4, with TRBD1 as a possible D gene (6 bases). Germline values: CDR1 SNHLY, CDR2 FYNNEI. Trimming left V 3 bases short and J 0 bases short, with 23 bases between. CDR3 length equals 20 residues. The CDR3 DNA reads TGTGCCAGCAGTGAGTTCGGACAGATAATTCCCCTTCCAACTAATGAAAAACTGTTTTTT. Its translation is CASSEFGQIIPLPTNEKLFF.

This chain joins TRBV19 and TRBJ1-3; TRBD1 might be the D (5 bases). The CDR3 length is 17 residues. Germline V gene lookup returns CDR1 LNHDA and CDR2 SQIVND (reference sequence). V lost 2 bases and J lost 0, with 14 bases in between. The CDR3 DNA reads TGTGCCAGTAGTATATTAGGGCCGGGGGACTCTGGAAACACCATATATTTT. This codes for CASSILGPGDSGNTIYF. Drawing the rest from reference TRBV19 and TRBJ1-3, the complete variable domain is DGGITQSPKYLFRKEGQNVTLSCEQNLNHDAMYWYRQDPGQGLRLIYYSQIVNDFQKGDIAEGYSVSREKKESFPLTVTSAQKNPTAFYLCASSILGPGDSGNTIYFGEGSWLTVV.

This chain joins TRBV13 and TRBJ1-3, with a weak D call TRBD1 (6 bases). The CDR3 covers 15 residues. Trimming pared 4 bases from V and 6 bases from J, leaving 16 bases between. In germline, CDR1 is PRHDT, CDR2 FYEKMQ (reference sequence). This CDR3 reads CASSSLDGGVNTIYF. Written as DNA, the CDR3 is TGTGCCAGCAGCTCCCTTGATGGGGGCGTAAACACCATATATTTT.

In DNA, the CDR3 is TGTGCCAGCAACCCAGCGACTCTCACAGATACGCAGTATTTT. This codes for CASNPATLTDTQYF. The chain joins TRBV2 to TRBJ2-3; no reliable D call. Germline CDR1 is SNHLY and CDR2 is FYNNEI. The length of the CDR3 is 14 residues. V was clipped by 7 bases and J by 2 bases, with 13 bases between them.

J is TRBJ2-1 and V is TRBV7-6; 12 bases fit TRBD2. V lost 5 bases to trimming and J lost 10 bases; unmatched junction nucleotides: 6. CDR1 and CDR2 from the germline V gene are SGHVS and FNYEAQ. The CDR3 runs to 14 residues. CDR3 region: CASSRLAGELEQFF. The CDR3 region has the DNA TGTGCCAGCAGCAGACTAGCGGGGGAGTTAGAGCAGTTCTTC. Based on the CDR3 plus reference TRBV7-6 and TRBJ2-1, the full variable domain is GAGVSQSPRYKVTKRGQDVALRCDPISGHVSLYWYRQALGQGPEFLTYFNYEAQQDKSGLPNDRFSAERPEGSISTLTIQRTEQRDSAMYRCASSRLAGELEQFFGPGTRLTVL.

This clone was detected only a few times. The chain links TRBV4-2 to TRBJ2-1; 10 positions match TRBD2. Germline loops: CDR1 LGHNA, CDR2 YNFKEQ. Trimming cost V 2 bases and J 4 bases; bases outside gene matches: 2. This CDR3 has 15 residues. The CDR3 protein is CASSQLAGEYNEQFF. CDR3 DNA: TGTGCCAGCAGCCAACTAGCGGGAGAATACAATGAGCAGTTCTTC.

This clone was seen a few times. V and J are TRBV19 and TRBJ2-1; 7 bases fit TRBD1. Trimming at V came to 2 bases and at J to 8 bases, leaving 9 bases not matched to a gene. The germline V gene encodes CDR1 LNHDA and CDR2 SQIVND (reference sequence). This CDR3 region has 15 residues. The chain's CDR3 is CASSITGVRNDEQFF. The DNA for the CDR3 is TGTGCCAGTAGTATAACAGGGGTAAGGAACGATGAGCAGTTCTTC.

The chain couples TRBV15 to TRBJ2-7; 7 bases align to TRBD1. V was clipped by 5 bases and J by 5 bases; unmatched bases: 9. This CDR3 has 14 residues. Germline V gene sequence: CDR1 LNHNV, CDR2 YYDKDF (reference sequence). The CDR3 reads CATSGRQGGDEQYF. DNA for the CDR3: TGTGCCACCAGCGGGAGACAGGGCGGCGACGAGCAGTACTTC.

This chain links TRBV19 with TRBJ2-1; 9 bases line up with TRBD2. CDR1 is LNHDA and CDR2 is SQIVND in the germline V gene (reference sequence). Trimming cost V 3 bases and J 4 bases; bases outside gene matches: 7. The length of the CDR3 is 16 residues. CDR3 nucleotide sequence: TGTGCCAGTAGTATTACGATCCTAGCGGGGTACAATGAGCAGTTCTTC. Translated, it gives CASSITILAGYNEQFF. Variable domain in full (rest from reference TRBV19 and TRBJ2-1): DGGITQSPKYLFRKEGQNVTLSCEQNLNHDAMYWYRQDPGQGLRLIYYSQIVNDFQKGDIAEGYSVSREKKESFPLTVTSAQKNPTAFYLCASSITILAGYNEQFFGPGTRLTVL.